This T cell receptor beta chain was recovered during a study of cytomegalovirus exposure and HLA in healthy donors listed by TCRdb under 2017. Broadly, across the study: According to an earlier analysis of 587 of the donors, roughly 180 million T cells yielded 95 million to 140 million unique TCR beta sequences and about 280 Gb of sequence data. Approximately 300 gigabases of sequencing data and 70 million to 100 million unique TCR sequences made up an early release that covered roughly 670 HLA-typed donors. The genetic ancestry cluster associated with self-reported Caucasian donors included around 76% of the approximately 400 genotyped donors. The study was designed to test whether signatures of past pathogen exposure could be identified by cataloging public T cell receptors. Using immunosequencing, the study profiled T cell repertoires from around 670 subjects and related those repertoires to cytomegalovirus serostatus. Along with the approximately 700-subject first cohort, a separate validation cohort of more than 90 different subjects was used. To predict cytomegalovirus infection status, the study combined high-throughput TCR immunosequencing, statistical association of individual TCRs with disease status, and machine learning. A later analysis re-examined previously published TCR beta repertoires from more than 600 donors and added high-resolution HLA genotyping to investigate patterns of TCR occurrence. In the later analysis, no new phenotypic data were used to find candidate immune exposures; instead, reliance was placed on TCR beta sequences and their occurrence across donors. An earlier analysis of around 540 of the donors applied high-throughput TCR beta sequencing to assess whether each TCR beta V gene segment acted as functional or pseudogenic. Alongside the repertoire data, information on donor age, sex, ethnicity and CMV serostatus was compiled. Genome-wide SNP genotypes for about 55% of the roughly 670 donors were used in a later genetic analysis, which treated that subset as a discovery cohort. Every repertoire in the discovery cohort had been generated on one and the same sequencing platform. HLA typing included class I and class II loci at four-digit resolution. Typing coverage differed by locus: A, B, C, DRB1 and DQB1 were typed in about 620-640 donors, DQA1 in about 550, DPA1 in roughly 590, and DPB1 in just under 490. A handful of DR-DQ haplotypes were handled as single units for association and clustering because linkage in the cohort was strong. On average, around 200,000 unique TCR beta nucleotide sequences were sequenced per donor among about 400 genotyped donors of the cohort, with around 19% of those sequences being non-productive. Points the paper makes about the study in general: Only TCR beta chains were sequenced in this cohort, and the absence of alpha or paired-chain data limited detectable features. Most TCR sequences were seen in very few donors, while some public TCRs were found in many individuals. In a later analysis, the rate of TCR association differed among HLA loci, with DRB1 alleles having the most associated TCRs and HLA-C alleles having the fewest. A further reported finding was that TCR beta sequences accurately predicted the HLA-A and HLA-B alleles for most subjects in the first cohort. Specific HLA alleles were associated with 16,951 TCR beta sequences at a false discovery rate of 0.05 in a later analysis. A later genetic analysis reported fewer N-insertions in productive TCRs among donors in an Asian-associated ancestry cluster than the roughly 640-donor mean. The study listed approximately 150 TCR beta chains as associated with cytomegalovirus. For the cohort, immune exposure information was limited to CMV serostatus. Strong co-occurrence of HLA alleles, especially DR and DQ, made assigning TCR associations to individual alleles difficult. Roughly uniform sequencing depth across donors was assumed in presence/absence analyses, although this assumption may not hold. In a later analysis, most CMV-associated TCR beta chains were found to appear HLA-restricted, with HLA associations seemingly driven largely by CMV exposure. Because the 87-base-pair reads could not distinguish some IMGT-functional V segments, including TRBV6-2 and TRBV6-3, those segments were excluded. The authors suggested that the approach could potentially be generalized to other disease states and immunological phenotypes. An earlier analysis of 450 to 750 of the donors showed that most TCR beta V segments appeared in productive rearrangements either about 87% or about 30% of the time, which broadly matched IMGT annotations. In both the original and validation cohorts, the classifier was reported to diagnose cytomegalovirus status with high specificity and sensitivity. Because counts were too low, about 17 rarely observed V segments, including chromosome 9 orphons, were excluded from the earlier analysis of 587 of the donors. In a later analysis, HLA-associated TCR beta chains showed more clonal expansion and lower generation probabilities than non-associated chains that were equally common. Correlated functional status among segregating V segments might be attributable to linkage disequilibrium, but an unknown experimental factor could not be ruled out. A later analysis reported that several top co-occurrence clusters appeared linked to parvovirus B19, influenza, CMV and Epstein-Barr virus. An association between a missense DCLRE1C variant and V-gene and J-gene trimming of TCR beta chains was found in a later genetic analysis and replicated in an independent cohort. HLA typing was unavailable for some donors at each locus, so association tests used only the typed subset. A few of the identified cytomegalovirus-associated TCR beta chains were confirmed in vitro to be specific for cytomegalovirus antigens. A cluster of highly shared sequence variants was judged likely to be a technical artifact of the sequencing pipeline.

The cohort comprised hundreds of healthy bone marrow donors. Cohort members were all nominally healthy when sampled, although unrecorded immune exposures were likely present. The donor was CMV seropositive and belonged to the group of a few hundred seropositive cohort members. Each donor provided a peripheral blood sample, and peripheral blood mononuclear cells were used for TCR beta sequencing. Genomic DNA extraction from the blood cell samples was performed with the Qiagen DNeasy Blood Extraction Kit. Library creation used the immunoSEQ multiplex PCR assay. For the multiplex PCR, a mixture combining 60 forward primers for TCR Vbeta segments and 13 reverse primers for TCR Jbeta segments was used. A multiplex PCR assay on genomic DNA amplified the CDR3 region of rearranged TCR beta genes. The amplified TCR beta libraries were sequenced on the Illumina HiSeq System as 87-base-pair reads. In the paper's pipeline: In a later analysis, about 80 million unique TCR beta chains were counted across the 500 to 850 repertoires, and approximately 11 million of these chains were shared by at least two donors. A nearest-neighbor algorithm error-corrected the raw reads and collapsed the reads into unique sequences, merging closely related sequences to remove PCR and sequencing errors. CDR3 sequences were aligned to IMGT reference sequences to assign V, D and J gene segments. For a sequence to be retained, a match of at least six nucleotides to both a V gene segment and a J gene segment was required. A rearrangement was called productive if the CDR3 had no stop codons and remained in frame with V and J, and every other rearrangement was called non-productive. Following IMGT convention, CDR3 was defined as the stretch from the second conserved V-encoded cysteine to the conserved J-encoded phenylalanine. The earlier analysis of about 530 of the donors excluded any sequence lacking an unambiguous match to a single V gene segment. An earlier analysis of fewer than 750 of the donors classified V segments as functional when productive rearrangements were above 56.7% and as segregating when the standard deviation between donors was above 5%. A statistical classification framework was built for diagnosing cytomegalovirus status from the catalog of TCR beta chain sequences. V and J gene assignment, in a later analysis, came from comparing TCR nucleotide sequences with IMGT/GENE-DB human TR gene sequences. A later analysis assigned CDR3 sequences and most-parsimonious VDJ recombination scenarios with the TCRdist pipeline. In a later analysis, every TCR beta chain was defined by the combination of its CDR3 amino acid sequence and its V-gene family, and reads without a unique V-gene family were dropped. To address suspected cross-contamination and a sequencing artifact, a later analysis removed a few hundred highly shared, low-generation-probability nucleotide sequences. In a later analysis, a clonal expansion index for each public chain was calculated from normalized within-repertoire ranks of inferred template counts. Generation probabilities in a later analysis came from a VDJ recombination model fitted to out-of-frame rearrangements, and those results were checked against IGoR. Hypergeometric tests were used in a later analysis to score TCR-TCR, TCR-HLA and TCR-CMV co-occurrence, with a repertoire-size bias correction applied to the TCR pairs. In a later analysis, false discovery rates were estimated by permuting HLA or CMV assignments 20 times. In a later analysis, co-occurring TCRs were grouped with DBSCAN, and TCRdist sequence similarity was added when clustering was performed within HLA-allele-positive subsets. For co-occurrence clustering, repertoires with fewer than 30,000 or more than 120,000 public chains were excluded, along with several repertoires with anomalous nucleotide sharing. TCRdb stores this immuneACCESS table with in-frame sequences only. Part of the clones is absent; in the studies checked, under half of the shortfall reflects unresolved V genes, and no reason is known for the rest. The V and J calls and clone size are taken from that table; D and trimming were inferred from the DNA. This sample holds 130,000 to 150,000 clones; about 80% were observed only once. Over 2% of the sample is taken by the ten largest.

Of note for this clone: It lacks a known antigen. No much larger clone exists at a distance of one base, and base qualities are not known.

CDR1 is given as LNHDA and CDR2 as SQIVND, both from the germline V gene (reference sequence). Here V drops 1 base and J drops 7 bases, and the junction holds 16 bases not matched to any gene. The cysteine opens and the phenylalanine closes a CDR3 of 18 amino acids. Only the CDR3 part of the read is kept: 54 bases, read in frame from the first base. The V gene is TRBV19 and the J gene is TRBJ1-3, and 7 junction bases match TRBD1. Source material: PBMCs. The sequence was collected from a woman aged 18-29 years in good health and CMV-seropositive. The CDR3 protein is CASSIVLTGTSILNTIYF. The DNA is TGTGCCAGTAGTATAGTCTTGACAGGGACTTCGATTCTGAACACCATATATTTT.